This T cell receptor beta chain came from a study of blood T cell repertoires in COVID-19. TCRdb's table, derived via immunoSEQ multiplex PCR, lists solely in-frame clones and lacks some. Here the sample spans over 40,000 clones, less than 90% being singletons. This CDR3 has 13 amino acids. CDR1 is MNHEY and CDR2 is SVGAGI in the germline V gene. After removal of 11 bases from V and 7 bases from J, the junction contained 8 bases not matched to a gene. The chain recombines TRBV6-5 with TRBJ1-6, with TRBD1 matching over 7 bases. The TCR was taken from a man aged 60 to 69 with active COVID-19. The specimen was peripheral blood. The CDR3 reads CAGSGGGNSPLHF. DNA for the CDR3: TGTGCCGGCTCAGGGGGTGGGAATTCACCCCTCCACTTT.